These 14 T cell receptor beta chains came from one sample sequenced in a study of graft-versus-host responses after intestinal transplantation. Their antigen targets remain unknown. Only in-frame clones appear in the TCRdb table, and some are missing; sequencing was by immunoSEQ multiplex PCR. The sample lists more than 25,000 clones, more than 75% occurring once. The source material was unstimulated CD4+ T cells sorted from spleen or lymph node cells, sampled before intestinal transplant. Receptor source: a human donor who received an intestinal transplant.

J is TRBJ2-1 and V is TRBV30; 13 bases are a match to TRBD2. From germline, CDR1 is GTSNPN and CDR2 SVGIG (reference sequence). CDR3 size: 14 residues. V was pared by 5 bases and J by 7 bases, with 5 bases of the junction left unmatched. This CDR3 is CAWQTSGRSNEQFF. In DNA form, the CDR3 reads TGTGCCTGGCAGACTAGCGGGAGGTCGAATGAGCAGTTCTTC.

The sample holds a few counts of this clone. The genes are TRBV6-5 and TRBJ2-7; no clear D. The CDR3 is 14 amino acids. Germline V gene lookup returns CDR1 MNHEY and CDR2 SVGAGI. Trimming took 6 bases from V and 3 from J, leaving 15 bases between them. The CDR3 here is CASRESTDRYEQYF. The CDR3 region has the DNA TGTGCCAGCAGAGAATCCACAGACCGCTACGAGCAGTACTTC.

The count of this clone is one. The chain recombines TRBV30 with TRBJ2-5; 7 bases line up with TRBD2. CDR3 length: 15 amino acids. Germline V gives CDR1 GTSNPN, CDR2 SVGIG (reference sequence). J gave up 5 bases and V 6 bases, and 15 bases lay outside the gene matches. The CDR3 region has the DNA TGTGCCTGCGCCATACTCGGGAGGCGGAGGGAGACCCAGTACTTC. Translated, it gives CACAILGRRRETQYF.

The chain links TRBV5-1 to TRBJ2-7; 13 bases map to TRBD2. Trimming cost V 3 bases and J 2 bases; bases outside gene matches: 2. Germline-derived CDR1 and CDR2 are SGHRS and YFSETQ. The CDR3 length is 15 residues. CDR3 residues: CASSWGLAGTYEQYF. Here the CDR3 DNA reads TGCGCCAGCAGCTGGGGACTAGCGGGGACCTACGAGCAGTACTTC.

V is TRBV11-1 and J is TRBJ2-3; possible D gene TRBD2, 6 bases. Trimming took off 3 bases at V and 4 bases at J, with 8 bases between the two ends. The CDR3 spans 13 residues. Germline lookup yields CDR1 SGHAT and CDR2 FQDESV (reference sequence). CDR3: CASSFGGSDTQYF. As DNA, the CDR3 is TGTGCCAGCAGCTTCGGGGGATCAGATACGCAGTATTTT.

The rearrangement links TRBV30 to TRBJ1-2, with 8 bases matching TRBD1. Unmatched junction bases numbered 5, after V lost 0 bases and J lost 8 bases. The CDR3 extends over 13 amino acids. Per the germline V gene, CDR1 is GTSNPN and CDR2 is SVGIG (reference sequence). CDR3 in amino acids: CAWSVHRGEGYTF. CDR3 sequence (DNA): TGTGCCTGGAGTGTACACAGGGGGGAGGGCTACACCTTC.

The chain uses TRBV7-9 and TRBJ2-1; D is undetermined. This CDR3 spans 16 amino acids. Germline lookup yields CDR1 SEHNR and CDR2 FQNEAQ (reference sequence). V was clipped by 8 bases and J by 0 bases, with 17 bases between them. CDR3 coding DNA: TGTGCCAGCTCCCCGAGACTGGGAAACTCCTACAATGAGCAGTTCTTC. Protein product: CASSPRLGNSYNEQFF.

V and J are TRBV7-3 and TRBJ1-2, with D hard to call. Looked up from germline, CDR1 is SGHTA and CDR2 is FQGTGA. Between the trimmed V and J ends, which lost 2 bases and 5 bases, there was a span of 9 bases. The CDR3 consists of 13 residues. The CDR3 region is CASSLYREYGYTF. In DNA form, the CDR3 reads TGTGCCAGCAGCTTATACCGGGAGTATGGCTACACCTTC.

The genes are TRBV4-1 and TRBJ2-3; D unclear. In germline, CDR1 is MGHRA, CDR2 YSYEKL. The V and J ends lost 0 bases and 4 bases respectively, with 14 bases between them. The CDR3 is 16 residues long. CDR3 in DNA: TGCGCCAGCAGCCAAGACTTCTACCGCTCCGCAGATACGCAGTATTTT. Amino acids: CASSQDFYRSADTQYF.

The chain recombines TRBV11-2 with TRBJ2-5; 7 nucleotides line up with TRBD2. This CDR3 comprises 13 residues. The germline CDR1 and CDR2 sequences are SGHAT and FQNNGV. V lost 1 base to trimming and J lost 4 bases; unmatched junction nucleotides: 0. This chain's CDR3 is CASSLAGGETQYF. The CDR3 DNA sequence: TGTGCCAGCAGCTTAGCGGGGGGAGAGACCCAGTACTTC.

This clone was counted a few times. V gene TRBV11-2 combines with J gene TRBJ2-5; 10 nucleotides agree with TRBD2. The ends lost 1 base at V and 4 bases at J; junction bases unmatched: 9. Germline loops: CDR1 SGHAT, CDR2 FQNNGV. The length of the CDR3 is 17 residues. The DNA of the CDR3 is TGTGCCAGCAGCTTAGGCTTCTTAGCGGGGGGTACAGAGACCCAGTACTTC. Its translation: CASSLGFLAGGTETQYF.

The V gene is TRBV7-9, the J gene TRBJ2-7; 9 nucleotides line up with TRBD2. CDR1 and CDR2 from the germline V gene are SEHNR and FQNEAQ (reference sequence). V lost 4 bases to trimming and J lost 3 bases; unmatched junction nucleotides: 7. CDR3 length equals 15 residues. The CDR3 nucleotides are TGTGCCAGCAGCTCCTGGACTAGCGCGGGCTACGAGCAGTACTTC. It yields the protein CASSSWTSAGYEQYF.

The rearrangement links TRBV11-2 to TRBJ1-4; D is undetermined. This CDR3 comprises 15 residues. Trimming shortened V by 7 bases and J by 7 bases, and 19 bases separated the two germline ends. Germline V gene sequence: CDR1 SGHAT, CDR2 FQNNGV. CDR3 sequence (DNA): TGTGCCAGCAACCCTTCGGGCAGGCTTGGTGAAAAACTGTTTTTT. Its protein is CASNPSGRLGEKLFF. The variable domain in full, completed from reference TRBV11-2 and TRBJ1-4, reads EAGVAQSPRYKIIEKRQSVAFWCNPISGHATLYWYQQILGQGPKLLIQFQNNGVVDDSQLPKDRFSAERLKGVDSTLKIQPAKLEDSAVYLCASNPSGRLGEKLFFGSGTQLSVL.

This clone showed up just once. The V gene is TRBV28, the J gene TRBJ1-1, with D possibly TRBD1 on 6 matching bases. CDR1 is MDHEN, CDR2 SYDVKM, per germline. This CDR3 is built from 13 residues. V was pared by 5 bases and J by 5 bases, with 12 bases between. CDR3 bases: TGTGCCAGCAGTGGGGGGGCTTGGACTGAAGCTTTCTTT. This translates into CASSGGAWTEAFF.